Listed here is a single T cell receptor (beta chain). The CDR3 loop spans 16 amino acids. Germline V gene lookup returns CDR1 SQVTM and CDR2 ANQGSEA. Trimming took 1 base from V and 5 from J; bases not matched to a gene: 13. Assay used: immunoSEQ multiplex PCR; TCRdb lists only in-frame clones, some missing. The repertoire has under 95,000 clones, roughly 80% of them found once; the top ten carry 2.6%. This specimen comes from a study of PD-1 blockade in mismatch repair-deficient tumors. This material consisted of peripheral blood, taken 12 weeks after starting pembrolizumab. This sequence originates from an adult with mismatch repair-deficient cancer. V is TRBV29-1 and J is TRBJ2-5; 7 bases align to TRBD1. In DNA, the CDR3 is TGCAGCGTTGAAGGAATCGAGACAGGGTCATTGGAGACCCAGTACTTC. Its protein product is CSVEGIETGSLETQYF.